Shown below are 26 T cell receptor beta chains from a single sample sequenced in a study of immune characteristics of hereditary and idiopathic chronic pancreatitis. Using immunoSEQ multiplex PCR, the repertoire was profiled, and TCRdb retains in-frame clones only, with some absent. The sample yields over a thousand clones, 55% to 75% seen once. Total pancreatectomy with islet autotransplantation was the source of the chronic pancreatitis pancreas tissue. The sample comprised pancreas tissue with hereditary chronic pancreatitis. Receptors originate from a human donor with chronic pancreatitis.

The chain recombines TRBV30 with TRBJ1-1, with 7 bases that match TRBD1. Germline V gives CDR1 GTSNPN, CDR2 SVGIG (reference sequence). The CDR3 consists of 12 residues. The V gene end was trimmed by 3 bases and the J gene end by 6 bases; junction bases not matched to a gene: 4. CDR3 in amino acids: CAWREGQPEAFF. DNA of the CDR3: TGTGCCTGGAGGGAGGGACAGCCTGAAGCTTTCTTT. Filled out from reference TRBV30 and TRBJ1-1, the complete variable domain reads SQTIHQWPATLVQPVGSPLSLECTVEGTSNPNLYWYRQAAGRGLQLLFYSVGIGQISSEVPQNLSASRPQDRQFILSSKKLLLSDSGFYLCAWREGQPEAFFGQGTRLTVV.

The CDR3 spells CASSLTGIGNTEAFF. The CDR3, as DNA: TGCGCCAGCAGCTTGACAGGGATTGGGAACACTGAAGCTTTCTTT. The genes are TRBV5-1 and TRBJ1-1; possibly TRBD1 for D (6 bases). This CDR3 comprises 15 residues. Germline CDR1 is SGHRS and CDR2 is YFSETQ. Trimming left V 1 base short and J 1 base short, with 11 bases between.

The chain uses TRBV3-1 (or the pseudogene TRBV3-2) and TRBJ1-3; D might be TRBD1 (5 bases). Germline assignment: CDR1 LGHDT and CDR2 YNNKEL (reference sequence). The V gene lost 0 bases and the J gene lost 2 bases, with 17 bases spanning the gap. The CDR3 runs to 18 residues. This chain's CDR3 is CASSQDLGRVFAGNTIYF. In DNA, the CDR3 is TGTGCCAGCAGCCAAGATCTGGGCAGGGTGTTCGCTGGAAACACCATATATTTT.

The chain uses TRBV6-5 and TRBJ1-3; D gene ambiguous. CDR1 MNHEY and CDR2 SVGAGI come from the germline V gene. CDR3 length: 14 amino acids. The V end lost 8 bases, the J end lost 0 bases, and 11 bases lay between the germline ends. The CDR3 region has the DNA TGTGCCAGCGCCGATTACCCCTCTGGAAACACCATATATTTT. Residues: CASADYPSGNTIYF.

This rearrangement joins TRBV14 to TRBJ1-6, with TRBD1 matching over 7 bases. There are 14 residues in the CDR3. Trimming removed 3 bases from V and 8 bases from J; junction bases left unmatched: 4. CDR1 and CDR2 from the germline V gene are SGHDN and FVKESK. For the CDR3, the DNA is TGTGCCAGCAGCCAGACAGGGTTTGATTCACCCCTCCACTTT. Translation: CASSQTGFDSPLHF.

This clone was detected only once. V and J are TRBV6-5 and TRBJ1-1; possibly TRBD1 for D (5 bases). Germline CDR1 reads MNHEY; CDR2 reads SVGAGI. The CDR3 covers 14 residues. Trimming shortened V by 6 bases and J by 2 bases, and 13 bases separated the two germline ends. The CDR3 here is CASREGRRNTEAFF. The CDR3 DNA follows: TGTGCCAGCAGGGAGGGGAGGAGAAACACTGAAGCTTTCTTT.

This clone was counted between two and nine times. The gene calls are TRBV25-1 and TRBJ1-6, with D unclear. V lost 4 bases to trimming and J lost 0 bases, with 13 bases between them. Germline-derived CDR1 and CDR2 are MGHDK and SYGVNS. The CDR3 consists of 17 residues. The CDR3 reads CASSGFDPSSYNSPLHF. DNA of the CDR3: TGTGCCAGCAGTGGGTTCGACCCTAGCTCCTATAATTCACCCCTCCACTTT. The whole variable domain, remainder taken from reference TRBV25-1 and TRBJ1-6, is EADIYQTPRYLVIGTGKKITLECSQTMGHDKMYWYQQDPGMELHLIHYSYGVNSTEKGDLSSESTVSRIRTEHFPLTLESARPSHTSQYLCASSGFDPSSYNSPLHFGNGTRLTVT.

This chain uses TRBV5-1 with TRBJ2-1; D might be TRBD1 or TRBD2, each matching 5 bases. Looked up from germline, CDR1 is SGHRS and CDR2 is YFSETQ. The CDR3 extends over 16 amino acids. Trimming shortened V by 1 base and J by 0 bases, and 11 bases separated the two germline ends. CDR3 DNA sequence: TGCGCCAGCAGCTTGCTCGGGGCCTTCTCCTACAATGAGCAGTTCTTC. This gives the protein CASSLLGAFSYNEQFF.

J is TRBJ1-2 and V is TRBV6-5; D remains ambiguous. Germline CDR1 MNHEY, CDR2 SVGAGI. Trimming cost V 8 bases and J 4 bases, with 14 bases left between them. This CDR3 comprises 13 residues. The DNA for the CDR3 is TGTGCCAGCTCTGCAGGACCCGTCTATGGCTACACCTTC. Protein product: CASSAGPVYGYTF.

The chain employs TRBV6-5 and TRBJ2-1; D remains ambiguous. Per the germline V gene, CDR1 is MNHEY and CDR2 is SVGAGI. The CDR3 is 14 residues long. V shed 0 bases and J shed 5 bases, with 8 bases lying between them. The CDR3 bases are TGTGCCAGCAGTTACTCGAGTATCAACAATGAGCAGTTCTTC. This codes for CASSYSSINNEQFF.

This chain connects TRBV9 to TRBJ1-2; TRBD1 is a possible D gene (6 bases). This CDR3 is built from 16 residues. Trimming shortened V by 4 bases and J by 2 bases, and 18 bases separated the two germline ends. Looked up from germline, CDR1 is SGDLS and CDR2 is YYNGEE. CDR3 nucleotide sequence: TGTGCCAGCAGCAGCCACAACCTACAGGGAAACTATGGCTACACCTTC. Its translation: CASSSHNLQGNYGYTF.

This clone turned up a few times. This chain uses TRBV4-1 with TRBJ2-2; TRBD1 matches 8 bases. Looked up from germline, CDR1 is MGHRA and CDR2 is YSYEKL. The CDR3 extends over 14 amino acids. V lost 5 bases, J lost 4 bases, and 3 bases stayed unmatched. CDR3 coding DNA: TGCGCCAGCAGCACGGACAGGGCCACCGGGGAGCTGTTTTTT. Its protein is CASSTDRATGELFF.

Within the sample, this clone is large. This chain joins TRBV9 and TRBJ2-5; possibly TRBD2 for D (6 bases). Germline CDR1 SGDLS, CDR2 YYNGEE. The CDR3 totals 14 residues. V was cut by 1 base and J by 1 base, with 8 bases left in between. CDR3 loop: CASSVFGGQETQYF. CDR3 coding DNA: TGTGCCAGCAGCGTATTCGGGGGCCAAGAGACCCAGTACTTC. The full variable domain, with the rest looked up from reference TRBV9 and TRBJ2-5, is DSGVTQTPKHLITATGQRVTLRCSPRSGDLSVYWYQQSLDQGLQFLIQYYNGEERAKGNILERFSAQQFPDLHSELNLSSLELGDSALYFCASSVFGGQETQYFGPGTRLLVL.

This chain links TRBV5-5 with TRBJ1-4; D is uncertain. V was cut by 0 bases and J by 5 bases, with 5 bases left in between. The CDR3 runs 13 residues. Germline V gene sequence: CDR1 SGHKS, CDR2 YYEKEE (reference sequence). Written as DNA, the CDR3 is TGTGCCAGCAGCTTGGACCTGAATGAAAAACTGTTTTTT. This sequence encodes CASSLDLNEKLFF.

The CDR3 region has the DNA TGTGCCAGCAGCATGACAGAGAACTATGGCTACACCTTC. Encoded protein: CASSMTENYGYTF. This chain links TRBV9 with TRBJ1-2; D may be TRBD1 (5 bases). There are 13 residues in the CDR3. Germline V gives CDR1 SGDLS, CDR2 YYNGEE. Trimming cost V 4 bases and J 2 bases, with 9 bases left between them.

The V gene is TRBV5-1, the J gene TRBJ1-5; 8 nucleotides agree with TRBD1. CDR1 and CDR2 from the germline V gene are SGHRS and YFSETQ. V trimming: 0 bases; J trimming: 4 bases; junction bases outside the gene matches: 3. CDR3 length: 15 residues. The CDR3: CASSLGQGANQPQHF. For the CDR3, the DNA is TGCGCCAGCAGCTTGGGGCAGGGGGCTAATCAGCCCCAGCATTTT.

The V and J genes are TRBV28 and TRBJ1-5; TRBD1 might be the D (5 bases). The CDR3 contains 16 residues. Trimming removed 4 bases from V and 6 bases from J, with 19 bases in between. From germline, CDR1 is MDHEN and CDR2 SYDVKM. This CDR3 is CASSSLFAGGSQPQHF. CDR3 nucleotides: TGTGCCAGCAGTTCCCTTTTCGCTGGGGGTAGTCAGCCCCAGCATTTT.

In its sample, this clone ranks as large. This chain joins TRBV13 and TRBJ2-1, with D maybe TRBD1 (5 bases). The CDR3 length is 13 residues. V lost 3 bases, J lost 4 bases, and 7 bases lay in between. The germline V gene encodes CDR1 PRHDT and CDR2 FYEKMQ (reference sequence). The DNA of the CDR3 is TGTGCCAGCAGCTTGAACAGGTACAATGAGCAGTTCTTC. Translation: CASSLNRYNEQFF.

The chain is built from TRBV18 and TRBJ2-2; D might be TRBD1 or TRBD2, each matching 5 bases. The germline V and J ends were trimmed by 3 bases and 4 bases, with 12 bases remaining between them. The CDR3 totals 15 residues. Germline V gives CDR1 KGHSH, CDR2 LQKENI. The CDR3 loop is CASSPGPRTTGELFF. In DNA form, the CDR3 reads TGTGCCAGCTCACCGGGACCGAGGACCACCGGGGAGCTGTTTTTT.

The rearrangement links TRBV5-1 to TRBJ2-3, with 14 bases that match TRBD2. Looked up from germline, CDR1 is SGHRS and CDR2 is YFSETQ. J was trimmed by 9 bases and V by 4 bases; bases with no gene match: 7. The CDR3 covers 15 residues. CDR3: CASSPEWTSGGTQYF. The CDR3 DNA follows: TGCGCCAGCAGCCCTGAATGGACTAGCGGGGGGACGCAGTATTTT.

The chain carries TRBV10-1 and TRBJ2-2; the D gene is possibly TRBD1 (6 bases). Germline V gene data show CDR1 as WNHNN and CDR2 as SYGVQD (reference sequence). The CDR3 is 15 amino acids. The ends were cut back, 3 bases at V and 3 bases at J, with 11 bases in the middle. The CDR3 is CASSEQGLDTGELFF. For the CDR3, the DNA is TGCGCCAGCAGTGAACAGGGTTTGGACACCGGGGAGCTGTTTTTT.

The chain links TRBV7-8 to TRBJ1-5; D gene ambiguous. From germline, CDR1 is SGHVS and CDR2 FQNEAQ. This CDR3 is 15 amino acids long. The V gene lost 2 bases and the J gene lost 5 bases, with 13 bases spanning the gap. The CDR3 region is CASSLYLGLDQPQHF. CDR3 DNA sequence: TGTGCCAGCAGCTTATACTTGGGGTTGGATCAGCCCCAGCATTTT.

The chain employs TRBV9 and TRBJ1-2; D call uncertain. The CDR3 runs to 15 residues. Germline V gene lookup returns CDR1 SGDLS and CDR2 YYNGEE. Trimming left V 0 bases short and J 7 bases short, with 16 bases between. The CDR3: CASSVEGQHLGGYTF. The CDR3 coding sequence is TGTGCCAGCAGCGTAGAGGGTCAACACCTGGGTGGCTACACCTTC.

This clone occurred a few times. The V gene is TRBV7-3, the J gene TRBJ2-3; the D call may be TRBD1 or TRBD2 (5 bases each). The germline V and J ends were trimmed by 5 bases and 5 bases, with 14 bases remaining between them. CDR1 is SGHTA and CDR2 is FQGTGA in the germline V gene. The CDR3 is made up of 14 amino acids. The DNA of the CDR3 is TGTGCCAGCAGCCCACTCGGGACGGGAGATACGCAGTATTTT. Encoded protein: CASSPLGTGDTQYF.

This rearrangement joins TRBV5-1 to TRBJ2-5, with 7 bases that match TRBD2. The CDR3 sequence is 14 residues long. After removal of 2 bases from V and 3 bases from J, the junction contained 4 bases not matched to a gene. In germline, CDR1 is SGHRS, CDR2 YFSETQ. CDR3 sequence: CASSFQGGEETQYF. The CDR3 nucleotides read TGCGCCAGCAGCTTTCAGGGAGGGGAAGAGACCCAGTACTTC. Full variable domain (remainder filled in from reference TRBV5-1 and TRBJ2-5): KAGVTQTPRYLIKTRGQQVTLSCSPISGHRSVSWYQQTPGQGLQFLFEYFSETQRNKGNFPGRFSGRQFSNSRSEMNVSTLELGDSALYLCASSFQGGEETQYFGPGTRLLVL.

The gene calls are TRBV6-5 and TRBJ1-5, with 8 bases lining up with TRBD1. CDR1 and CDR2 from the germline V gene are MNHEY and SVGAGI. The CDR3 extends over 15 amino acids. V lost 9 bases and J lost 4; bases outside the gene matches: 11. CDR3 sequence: CASDRGRLLNQPQHF. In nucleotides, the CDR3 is TGTGCCAGTGACAGGGGACGCCTCCTTAATCAGCCCCAGCATTTT.